The clone carrying this T cell receptor (beta chain) appeared once. This sample was taken from a study of T cell changes during pregnancy in multiple sclerosis. Trimming stripped 0 bases from V and 7 bases from J, with 17 bases between. The CDR3 runs 15 residues. Some clones are missing from TCRdb's copy, which holds only in-frame ones; the method was immunoSEQ multiplex PCR. The sample has about 38,000 clones, around 90% seen once. This rearrangement joins TRBV5-7 to TRBJ2-7, with no clear D. TRBV5-7 carries the ORF label, with uncertain function. The material sequenced was CD4+ T cells from peripheral blood mononuclear cells, taken after pregnancy. The TCR originated in a female donor in good health, enrolled as a control in a pregnancy study. The DNA for the CDR3 is TGTGCCAGCAGCTTGGATAGTAATTTTGGTAATGAGCAGTACTTC. It translates to CASSLDSNFGNEQYF.